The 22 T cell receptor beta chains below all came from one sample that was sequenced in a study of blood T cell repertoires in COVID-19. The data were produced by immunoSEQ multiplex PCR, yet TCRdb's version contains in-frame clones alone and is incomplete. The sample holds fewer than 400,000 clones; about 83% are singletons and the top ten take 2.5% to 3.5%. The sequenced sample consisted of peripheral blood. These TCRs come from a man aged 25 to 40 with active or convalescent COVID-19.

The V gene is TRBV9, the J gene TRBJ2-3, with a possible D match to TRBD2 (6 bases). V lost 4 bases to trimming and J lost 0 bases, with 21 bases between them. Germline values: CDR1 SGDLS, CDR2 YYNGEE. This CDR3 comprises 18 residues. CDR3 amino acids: CASSPTPGALYSTDTQYF. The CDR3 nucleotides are TGTGCCAGCAGCCCTACCCCGGGAGCCCTATATAGCACAGATACGCAGTATTTT.

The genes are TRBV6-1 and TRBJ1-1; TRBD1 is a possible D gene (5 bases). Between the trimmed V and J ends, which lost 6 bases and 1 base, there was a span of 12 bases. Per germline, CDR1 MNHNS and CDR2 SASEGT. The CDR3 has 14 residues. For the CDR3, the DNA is TGTGCCAGCAGGCGGAGGGGTGGGAACACTGAAGCTTTCTTT. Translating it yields CASRRRGGNTEAFF.

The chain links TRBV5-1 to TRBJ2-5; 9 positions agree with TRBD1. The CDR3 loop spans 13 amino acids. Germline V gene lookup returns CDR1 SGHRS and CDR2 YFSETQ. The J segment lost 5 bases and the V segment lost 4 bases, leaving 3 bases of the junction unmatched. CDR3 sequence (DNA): TGCGCCAGCAGCGGGGGACAGGGTGAGACCCAGTACTTC. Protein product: CASSGGQGETQYF.

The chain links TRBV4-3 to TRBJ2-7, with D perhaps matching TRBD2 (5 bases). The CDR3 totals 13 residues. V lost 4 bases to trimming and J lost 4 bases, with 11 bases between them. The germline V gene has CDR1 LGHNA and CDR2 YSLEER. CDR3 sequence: CASSLSSGYEQYF. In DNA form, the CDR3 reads TGCGCCAGCAGCCTCTCGTCGGGGTACGAGCAGTACTTC.

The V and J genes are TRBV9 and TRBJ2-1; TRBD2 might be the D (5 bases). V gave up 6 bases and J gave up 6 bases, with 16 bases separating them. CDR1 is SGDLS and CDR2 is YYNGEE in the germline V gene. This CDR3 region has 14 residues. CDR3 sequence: CASTRRTGVNEQFF. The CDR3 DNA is TGTGCCAGCACCCGTAGAACCGGGGTCAATGAGCAGTTCTTC.

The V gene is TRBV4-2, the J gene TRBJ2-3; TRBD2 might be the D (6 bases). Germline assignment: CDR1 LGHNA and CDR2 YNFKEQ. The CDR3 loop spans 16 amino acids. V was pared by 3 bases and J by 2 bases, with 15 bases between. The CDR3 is CASSQSPREFTDTQYF. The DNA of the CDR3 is TGTGCCAGCAGCCAGTCTCCCCGGGAGTTCACAGATACGCAGTATTTT.

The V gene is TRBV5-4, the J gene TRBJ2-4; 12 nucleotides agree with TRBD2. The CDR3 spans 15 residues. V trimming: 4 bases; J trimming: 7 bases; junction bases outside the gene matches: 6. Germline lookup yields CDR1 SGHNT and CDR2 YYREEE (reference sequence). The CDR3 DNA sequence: TGTGCCAGCAGCCGGGGCACTAGCGGGAGGAACATTCAGTACTTC. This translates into CASSRGTSGRNIQYF.

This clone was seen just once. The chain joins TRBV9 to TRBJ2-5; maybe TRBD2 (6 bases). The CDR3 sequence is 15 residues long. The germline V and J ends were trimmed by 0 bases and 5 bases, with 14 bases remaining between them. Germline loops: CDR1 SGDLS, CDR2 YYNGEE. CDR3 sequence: CASSVGTGVGETQYF. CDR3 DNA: TGTGCCAGCAGCGTAGGGACGGGAGTAGGGGAGACCCAGTACTTC. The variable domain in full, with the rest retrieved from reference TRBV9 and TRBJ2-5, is DSGVTQTPKHLITATGQRVTLRCSPRSGDLSVYWYQQSLDQGLQFLIQYYNGEERAKGNILERFSAQQFPDLHSELNLSSLELGDSALYFCASSVGTGVGETQYFGPGTRLLVL.

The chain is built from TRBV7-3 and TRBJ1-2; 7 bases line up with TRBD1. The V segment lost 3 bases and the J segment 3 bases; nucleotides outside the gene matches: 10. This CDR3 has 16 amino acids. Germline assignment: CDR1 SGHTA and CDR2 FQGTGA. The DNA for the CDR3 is TGTGCCAGCAGCTTTCGATTGACAGGGTTAGACTATGGCTACACCTTC. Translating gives CASSFRLTGLDYGYTF.

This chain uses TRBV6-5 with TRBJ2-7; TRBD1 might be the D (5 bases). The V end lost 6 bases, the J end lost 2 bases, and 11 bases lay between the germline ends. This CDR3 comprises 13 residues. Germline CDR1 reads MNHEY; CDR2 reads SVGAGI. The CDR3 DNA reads TGTGCCAGCAGCCAGGGCCCTCCCTACGAGCAGTACTTC. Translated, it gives CASSQGPPYEQYF.

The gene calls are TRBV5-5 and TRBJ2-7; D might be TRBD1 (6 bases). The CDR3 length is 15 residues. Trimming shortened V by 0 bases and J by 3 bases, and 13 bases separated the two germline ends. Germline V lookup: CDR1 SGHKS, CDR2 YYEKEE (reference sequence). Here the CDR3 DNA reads TGTGCCAGCAGCTTGGGGACAGCCTCCTTCTACGAGCAGTACTTC. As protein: CASSLGTASFYEQYF.

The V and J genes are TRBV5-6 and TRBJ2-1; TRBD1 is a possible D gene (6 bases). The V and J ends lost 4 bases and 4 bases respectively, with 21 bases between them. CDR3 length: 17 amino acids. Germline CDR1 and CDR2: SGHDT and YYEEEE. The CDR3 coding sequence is TGTGCCAGCAGCCGGGGTTACCTAGGGACAAGTTACAATGAGCAGTTCTTC. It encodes CASSRGYLGTSYNEQFF.

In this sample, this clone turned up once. The CDR3 protein is CASSPGTRGAGGGTGELFF. The CDR3 DNA follows: TGTGCCAGCAGCCCCGGGACTAGAGGGGCCGGTGGGGGCACCGGGGAGCTGTTTTTT. The chain employs TRBV11-3 and TRBJ2-2, with 8 bases identical to TRBD2. The germline V gene has CDR1 SGHNT and CDR2 YENEEA. The CDR3 runs to 19 residues. V lost 5 bases to trimming and J lost 4 bases; unmatched junction nucleotides: 18.

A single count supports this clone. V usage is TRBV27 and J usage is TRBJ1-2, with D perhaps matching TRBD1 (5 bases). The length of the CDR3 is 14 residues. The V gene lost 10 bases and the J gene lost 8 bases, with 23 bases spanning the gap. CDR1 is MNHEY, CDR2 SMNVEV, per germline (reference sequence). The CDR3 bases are TGTGCCACCTGGGAGGGGCCGGGGGAGGTGGGCTACACCTTC. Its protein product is CATWEGPGEVGYTF.

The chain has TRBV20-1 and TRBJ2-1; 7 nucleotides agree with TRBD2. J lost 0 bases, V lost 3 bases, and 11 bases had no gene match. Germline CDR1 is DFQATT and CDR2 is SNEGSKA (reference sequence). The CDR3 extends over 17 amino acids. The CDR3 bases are TGCAGTGCTAGTGTAAGTCTCGGCGGGAGCTCCTACAATGAGCAGTTCTTC. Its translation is CSASVSLGGSSYNEQFF.

The CDR3 DNA follows: TGCAGCGTTGCCAGGGAGGTCGACTATGGCTACACCTTC. Translating it yields CSVAREVDYGYTF. The chain uses TRBV29-1 and TRBJ1-2; a possible D gene is TRBD1 (5 bases). The CDR3 runs to 13 residues. Trimming stripped 4 bases from V and 3 bases from J, with 12 bases between. The germline V gene encodes CDR1 SQVTM and CDR2 ANQGSEA.

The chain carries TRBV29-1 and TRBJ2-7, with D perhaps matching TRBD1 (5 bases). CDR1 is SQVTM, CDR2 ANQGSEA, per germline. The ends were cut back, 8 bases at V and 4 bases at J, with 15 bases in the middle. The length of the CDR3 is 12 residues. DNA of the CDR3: TGCAGCAAAAAAGGGGCAGGGTACGAGCAGTACTTC. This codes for CSKKGAGYEQYF.

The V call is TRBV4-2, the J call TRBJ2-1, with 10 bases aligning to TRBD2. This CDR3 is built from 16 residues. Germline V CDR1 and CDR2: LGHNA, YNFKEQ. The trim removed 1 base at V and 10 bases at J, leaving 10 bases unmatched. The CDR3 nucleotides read TGTGCCAGCAGCCAAGTAAGCGGGGGGGCATCATGGGAGCAGTTCTTC. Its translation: CASSQVSGGASWEQFF.

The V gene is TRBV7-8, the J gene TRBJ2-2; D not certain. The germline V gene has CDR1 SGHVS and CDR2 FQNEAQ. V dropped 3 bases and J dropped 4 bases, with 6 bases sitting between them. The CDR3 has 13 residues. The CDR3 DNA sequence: TGTGCCAGCAGCTTTGGAGTCACCGGGGAGCTGTTTTTT. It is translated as CASSFGVTGELFF. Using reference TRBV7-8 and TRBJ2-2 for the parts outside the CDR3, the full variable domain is GAGVSQSPRYKVAKRGQDVALRCDPISGHVSLFWYQQALGQGPEFLTYFQNEAQLDKSGLPSDRFFAERPEGSVSTLKIQRTQQEDSAVYLCASSFGVTGELFFGEGSRLTVL.

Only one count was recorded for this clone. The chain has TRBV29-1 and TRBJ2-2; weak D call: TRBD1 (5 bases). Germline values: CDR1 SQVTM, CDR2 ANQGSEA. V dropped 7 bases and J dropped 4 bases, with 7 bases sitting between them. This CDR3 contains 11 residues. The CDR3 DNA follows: TGCAGCGGACAGTCCACCGGGGAGCTGTTTTTT. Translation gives CSGQSTGELFF.

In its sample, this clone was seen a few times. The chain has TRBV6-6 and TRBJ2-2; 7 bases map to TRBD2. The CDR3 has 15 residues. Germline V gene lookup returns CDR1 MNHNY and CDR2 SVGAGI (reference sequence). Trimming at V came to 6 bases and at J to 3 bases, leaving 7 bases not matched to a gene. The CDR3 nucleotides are TGTGCCAGCAGCAAGCGGGGAGTGGACACCGGGGAGCTGTTTTTT. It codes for CASSKRGVDTGELFF.

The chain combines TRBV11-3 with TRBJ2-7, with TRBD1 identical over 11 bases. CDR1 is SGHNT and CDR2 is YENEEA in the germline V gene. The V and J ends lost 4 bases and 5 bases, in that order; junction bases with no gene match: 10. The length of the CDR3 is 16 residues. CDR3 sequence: CASSYTGTGGLNEQYF. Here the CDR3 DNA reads TGTGCCAGCAGCTACACCGGGACAGGGGGATTGAACGAGCAGTACTTC.